This T cell receptor beta chain was recorded in a study of blood T cell repertoires in COVID-19 (dated by TCRdb to 2018 to 2021). About the full investigation: Samples from collaborators originated in the United States, Italy and Spain and spanned both the acute and convalescent phases of COVID-19. The material from the prospective study consisted of cDNA or gDNA derived from T cells, B-cell-depleted T cells, or PBMCs. Subjects who had been exposed to COVID-19, were actively infected with it, or had recovered from it provided the deeply sampled blood TCRbeta repertoires that made up the dataset. The repertoires were released in a freely available public database meant as a resource for research on the immune response to SARS-CoV-2. The samples were drawn from the first 160 participants of the ongoing ImmuneRACE study and from over 950 subjects provided by 6 global collaborators. Sample metadata almost always included a de-identified subject ID, COVID-19 status, age in years and sex. Where available, HLA class I and class II types were obtained from metadata supplied by the sample provider rather than from assay-based typing. Here is what the overall study found, with its caveats: The amount of clinical and demographic metadata varied by source and participant and was provided uncurated.

Each collaborating institution followed its own protocols to collect whole blood in K2EDTA tubes. For TCRbeta analysis, collaborators shipped samples in one of three forms: frozen whole blood, isolated PBMCs, or DNA extracted from either of those sample types. Note on this clone: No cognate antigen has been identified for it. No base qualities exist here, and no much larger clone lies one base off it.

TCRbeta CDR3 regions were amplified from genomic DNA using the immunoSEQ Assay, a bias-controlled multiplex PCR. As for the authors' bioinformatics: The number of nucleated cells in each sample was estimated by amplification of reference gene primers within the assay. Sequence reads were collapsed and filtered to measure the absolute abundance of every unique TCRbeta CDR3 rearrangement. For each sample, productive Simpson clonality was calculated as the square root of Simpson's diversity index over productive rearrangements. TCRdb took this table from immuneACCESS and kept in-frame rearrangements with V and J called. Such tables lack part of the clones; where checked against another copy, unresolved V genes explain under half of the gap, and the rest is unexplained. V and J calls and clone size follow that table, whereas D and trimming were derived from the DNA. Here the sample has around 130,000 clones; 65% to 85% occur a single time. The leading ten clones occupy around 8% of the sample.

This receptor was identified in a human donor in a cohort sampled during active COVID-19. Sequencing was done on a sample of peripheral blood.

The nucleotides are TGCGCCAGCAGCCCAACAGGGGCGCAAGAGACCCAGTACTTC. It codes for CASSPTGAQETQYF. The chain joins TRBV5-1 to TRBJ2-5; TRBD1 matches 7 bases in the middle. V ends up 4 bases short and J 2 bases short, with an unmatched junction base count of 5. CDR1 SGHRS and CDR2 YFSETQ are derived from the germline V gene. The CDR3 goes from the cysteine to the phenylalanine over 14 residues. The only DNA kept is the CDR3, 42 bases in frame from the first base.